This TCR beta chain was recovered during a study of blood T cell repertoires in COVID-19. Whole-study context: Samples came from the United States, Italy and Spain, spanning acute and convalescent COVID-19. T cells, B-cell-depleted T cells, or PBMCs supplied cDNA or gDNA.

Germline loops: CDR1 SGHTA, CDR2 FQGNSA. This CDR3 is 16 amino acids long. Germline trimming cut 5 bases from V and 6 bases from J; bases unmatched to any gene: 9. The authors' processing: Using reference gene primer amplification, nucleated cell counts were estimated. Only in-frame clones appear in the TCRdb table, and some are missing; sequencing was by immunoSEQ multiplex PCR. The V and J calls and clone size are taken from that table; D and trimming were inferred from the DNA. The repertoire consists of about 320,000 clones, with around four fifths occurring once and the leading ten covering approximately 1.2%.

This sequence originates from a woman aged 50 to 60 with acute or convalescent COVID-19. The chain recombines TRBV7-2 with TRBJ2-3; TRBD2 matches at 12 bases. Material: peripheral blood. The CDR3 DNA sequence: TGTGCCAGCAGCACTCGGACTAGCGGGGACCCGGATACGCAGTATTTT. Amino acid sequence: CASSTRTSGDPDTQYF.